These 18 T cell receptor beta chains came from one sample sequenced in a study of CD8 T cells in Susac syndrome. It was with random hexamers that roughly 0.45 to 1 ug RNA was reverse transcribed. TCRdb called the immunoSEQ multiplex PCR reads again in MiXCR, with one record for every CDR3 protein. The data contain roughly 220,000 distinct CDR3 sequences, 85% to 95% of them seen just once; the ten biggest clones take up about 0.15%. The sequencing sample was made of CD4+ T cells from PBMCs. The source of these receptors is a human donor with Susac syndrome.

The J gene is TRBJ1-2, the V gene TRBV24-1; 8 bases align to TRBD1. Germline CDR1 KGHDR, CDR2 SFDVKD. The V and J ends lost 9 bases and 3 bases, in that order; junction bases with no gene match: 8. The CDR3 sequence is 14 residues long. The CDR3 region is CATGGQGEDYGYTF. CDR3 DNA: TGTGCCACCGGAGGACAGGGTGAGGACTATGGCTACACCTTC.

The CDR3 loop reads CASSYTPQGRKTQYF. For the CDR3, the DNA is TGTGCCAGCAGTTATACCCCCCAGGGTAGGAAGACCCAGTACTTC. The chain joins TRBV28 to TRBJ2-5; maybe TRBD1 (5 bases). Germline loops: CDR1 MDHEN, CDR2 SYDVKM. This CDR3 is built from 15 residues. Trimming shortened V by 4 bases and J by 6 bases, and 18 bases separated the two germline ends.

The chain employs TRBV19 and TRBJ2-1, with 11 positions matching TRBD1. Germline V gene data show CDR1 as LNHDA and CDR2 as SQIVND (reference sequence). V dropped 10 bases and J dropped 6; count of bases not matched to a gene: 11. The CDR3 totals 15 residues. CDR3 in amino acids: CATQGQGGRGNEQFF. CDR3 in DNA: TGTGCCACCCAGGGACAGGGGGGCAGGGGCAATGAGCAGTTCTTC.

V and J are TRBV29-1 and TRBJ2-5; 8 bases align to TRBD2. Germline loops: CDR1 SQVTM, CDR2 ANQGSEA. The CDR3 totals 13 residues. Trimming took 7 bases from V and 1 from J; bases not matched to a gene: 5. The CDR3 loop is CSGQRGFQETQYF. Here the CDR3 DNA reads TGCAGCGGACAGCGGGGGTTCCAAGAGACCCAGTACTTC.

The rearrangement joins TRBV7-8 to TRBJ1-2; 7 nucleotides match TRBD1. Trimming removed 0 bases from V and 8 bases from J; junction bases left unmatched: 3. Germline loops: CDR1 SGHVS, CDR2 FQNEAQ. There are 13 residues in the CDR3. CDR3 coding DNA: TGTGCCAGCAGCTTAGCGACAGGGAACGGCTACACCTTC. Translating it yields CASSLATGNGYTF.

The CDR3 loop reads CASSPLTLNTEAFF. The CDR3, as DNA: TGTGCCAGCAGTCCCTTGACTTTGAACACTGAAGCTTTCTTT. The chain carries TRBV3-1 and TRBJ1-1; D gene uncertain. Germline assignment: CDR1 LGHDT and CDR2 YNNKEL (reference sequence). This CDR3 comprises 14 residues. Trimming pared 6 bases from V and 0 bases from J, leaving 11 bases between.

This chain links TRBV6-6 with TRBJ1-4, with D perhaps matching TRBD1 (6 bases). V was pared by 11 bases and J by 6 bases, with 16 bases between. Germline loops: CDR1 MNHNY, CDR2 SVGAGI (reference sequence). The CDR3 runs 13 residues. CDR3 protein: CAGTGNIDEKLFF. The CDR3 region has the DNA TGTGCCGGAACAGGGAATATCGATGAAAAACTGTTTTTT.

The chain is built from TRBV6-2 or TRBV6-3 and TRBJ2-1; TRBD1 matches 7 bases. Germline CDR1 and CDR2: MNHEY and SVGEGT. This CDR3 comprises 15 residues. With 3 bases clipped from V and 9 bases from J, the junction kept 11 bases outside the gene matches. In DNA, the CDR3 is TGTGCCAGCAGTTATTCCAGGCAGGGGGTAGGTGAGCAGTTCTTC. Amino acids: CASSYSRQGVGEQFF.

In the case of this clonotype: Germline is not matched at one junction end, which may reflect a read error. The chain recombines TRBV4-3 with TRBJ1-6, with D unresolved. Germline CDR1 is LGHNA and CDR2 is YSLEER. This CDR3 region has 15 residues. CDR3 nucleotides: TGCGCCAGCAGCAAAGATAGAACAGATAATTCACCCCTCCACTTT. Protein product: CASSKDRTDNSPLHF.

The rearrangement joins TRBV29-1 to TRBJ1-3, with TRBD1 identical over 7 bases. With 6 bases clipped from V and 6 bases from J, the junction kept 17 bases outside the gene matches. Germline loops: CDR1 SQVTM, CDR2 ANQGSEA. The CDR3 contains 16 residues. The CDR3 here is CSVEEQGRISENTIYF. CDR3 coding DNA: TGCAGCGTCGAGGAACAGGGGAGAATTAGTGAAAACACCATATATTTT.

The rearrangement links TRBV4-3 to TRBJ1-6; a possible D gene is TRBD1 (5 bases). The CDR3 sequence is 14 residues long. V gave up 4 bases and J gave up 7 bases, with 11 bases separating them. The V gene's germline CDR1 is LGHNA and CDR2 YSLEER. The CDR3 nucleotides are TGCGCCAGCAGCCTCAGGGCCGTAAATTCACCCCTCCACTTT. The encoded protein is CASSLRAVNSPLHF.

This clonotype was recorded only once. This chain connects TRBV7-2 to TRBJ2-3; D may be TRBD1 or TRBD2 (5 bases each). CDR1 is SGHTA, CDR2 FQGNSA, per germline. The CDR3 is 14 amino acids. The V and J ends lost 6 bases and 1 base respectively, with 11 bases between them. This CDR3 reads CASSLQGGTDTQYF. CDR3 sequence (DNA): TGTGCCAGCAGTCTTCAGGGAGGCACAGATACGCAGTATTTT.

CDR3 bases: TGTGCCAGCAGAGGGACCAGGGGTCAGCCCCAGCATTTT. Translated, it gives CASRGTRGQPQHF. V and J are TRBV12-3 or TRBV12-4 and TRBJ1-5, with a weak D call TRBD1 (6 bases). The CDR3 loop spans 13 amino acids. With 6 bases removed from V and 6 bases from J, the gap between germline ends came to 12 bases.

The gene calls are TRBV12-3 or TRBV12-4 and TRBJ2-2, with 9 bases identical to TRBD2. V shed 5 bases, J shed 6 bases, and the junction held 10 bases outside the gene matches. The CDR3 is 16 amino acids. CDR3: CASSPGSRGGSGELFF. The CDR3 region has the DNA TGTGCCAGCAGTCCTGGATCGCGGGGGGGCTCCGGGGAGCTGTTTTTT.

The V gene is TRBV28, the J gene TRBJ2-4, with a weak D call TRBD1 (6 bases). V shed 6 bases and J shed 8 bases, with 17 bases lying between them. From germline, CDR1 is MDHEN and CDR2 SYDVKM. The CDR3 is made up of 14 amino acids. DNA of the CDR3: TGTGCCAGCAGCCTCGGACAGATGGTGGACATTCAGTACTTC. Its protein is CASSLGQMVDIQYF.

The CDR3: CASTRTGAIPYGDGYTF. CDR3 nucleotides: TGTGCCAGTACCAGGACAGGGGCGATCCCCTACGGTGATGGCTACACCTTC. This sequence joins TRBV19 and TRBJ1-2; TRBD1 aligns across 9 bases. The trim removed 7 bases at V and 6 bases at J, leaving 18 bases unmatched. The CDR3 has 17 amino acids. CDR1 and CDR2 from the germline V gene are LNHDA and SQIVND (reference sequence).

The rearrangement uses TRBV20-1 and TRBJ2-7, with 8 bases lining up with TRBD2. The CDR3 sequence is 15 residues long. V lost 0 bases to trimming and J lost 0 bases; unmatched junction nucleotides: 4. Germline V gene lookup returns CDR1 DFQATT and CDR2 SNEGSKA (reference sequence). This CDR3 is CSARELLADSYEQYF. In DNA form, the CDR3 reads TGCAGTGCTAGAGAGTTACTAGCGGACTCCTACGAGCAGTACTTC.

The gene calls are TRBV10-3 and TRBJ1-2; D not certain. This CDR3 is built from 11 residues. The V gene's germline CDR1 is ENHRY and CDR2 SYGVKD. V was cut by 3 bases and J by 6 bases, with 5 bases left in between. The CDR3 loop reads CAISDGDGYTF. CDR3 bases: TGTGCCATCAGTGACGGGGATGGCTACACCTTC.